This T cell receptor (beta chain) was retrieved from a study of cytomegalovirus exposure and HLA in healthy donors. Overall study findings and caveats: Researchers reported in a later analysis that a missense DCLRE1C variant was tied to TCR beta V- and J-gene trimming. Earlier analysis looked at TCR beta V segments, and most were productive about 90% or about 30% of the time. In vitro experiments confirmed that a few CMV-associated chains were specific for CMV antigens.

This clone came up a few times. Its specificity is unknown. Germline assignment: CDR1 SQVTM and CDR2 ANQGSEA. This CDR3 region has 14 residues. Deletions cut 3 bases from V and 9 bases from J, with 18 bases between. Use of 60 Vbeta and 13 Jbeta primers characterized the PCR. Assay used: immunoSEQ multiplex PCR; TCRdb lists only in-frame clones, some missing. Of some 180,000 clones listed, about 85% are singletons. This receptor was identified in a girl between 5 and 17 years old in good health and CMV-seropositive. The V call is TRBV29-1, the J call TRBJ2-1; D might be TRBD2 (5 bases). The sequenced sample was PBMCs. The CDR3 loop reads CSVDSRASSGEQFF. CDR3 sequence (DNA): TGCAGCGTTGACAGCCGGGCTAGCTCTGGTGAGCAGTTCTTC.